This is a list of T cell receptor beta chains from one sample in a study of T cells after yellow fever vaccination. TCRdb independently ran MiXCR on the 5' RACE reads; one entry per CDR3 protein. The sample lists about 350,000 distinct CDR3 sequences, about 7.8% seen once, with 15% to 20% in the top ten. The specimen was PBMCs, collected roughly 47 days after the first yellow fever vaccination. The receptors were sampled from a man aged 18-30 years who received the YFV17D yellow fever vaccine. Each CDR3 is given with its conserved first and last residue. A D gene is named only where the DNA matches it firmly. Size values are once, few and many counts, or a class for expanded clones, and some rows have none.

clone size | J gene | D gene | V gene | CDR3 DNA | CDR3 protein
few | TRBJ1-2 | TRBD1 | TRBV7-9 | TGTGCCAGCTGGGGACAGTTGATCCCTGGCTACACCTTC | CASWGQLIPGYTF
few | TRBJ1-5 | NA | TRBV7-2 | TGTGCCAGCAGCTTAGCCGGGGCCAGTCAGCCCCAGCATTTT | CASSLAGASQPQHF
NA | TRBJ1-4 | NA | TRBV7-7 | TGTGCCAGCAGCTTAGCGTTAGGGGAAAAACTGTTTTTT | CASSLALGEKLFF
NA | TRBJ2-5 | NA | TRBV7-9 | TGTGCCAGCAGCCCACGTCGGACCCAAGAGACCCAGTACTTC | CASSPRRTQETQYF
many | TRBJ2-3 | TRBD2 | TRBV6-1 | TGTGCCAGCAGTGAAAAGCGGGCAGGGAGGGTGGGCACAGATACGCAGTATTTT | CASSEKRAGRVGTDTQYF
NA | TRBJ2-5 | NA | TRBV2 | TGTTCCAGTAGAGTGGTCGGGGGATTAGAGACCCAGTACTTC | CSSRVVGGLETQYF
many | TRBJ2-1 | TRBD2 | TRBV28 | TGTGCCAGCAGTTTACTAGCGGGGGAGGCTGAGCAGTTCTTC | CASSLLAGEAEQFF
few | TRBJ1-2 | NA | TRBV30 | TGTGCCTGGAATCGGGGGCCTTTTGGCTACACCTTC | CAWNRGPFGYTF
few | TRBJ1-2 | NA | TRBV7-2 | TGTGCCAGCAGCCCCACCCGAAGACCGAATAACTATGGCTACACCTTC | CASSPTRRPNNYGYTF
NA | TRBJ2-4 | TRBD1 | TRBV2 | TGTGCCAGCAGTCCTACCGGGACAGGGAACATTCAGTACTTC | CASSPTGTGNIQYF
NA | TRBJ1-1 | NA | TRBV18 | TGTGCCAGCTCGCCGGACGTCACTGAAGCTTTCTTT | CASSPDVTEAFF
NA | TRBJ1-5 | NA | TRBV20-1 | TGCAGTGCTCCCACGCAGGGCAATCAGCCCCAGCATTTT | CSAPTQGNQPQHF
NA | TRBJ2-2 | TRBD2 | TRBV10-3 | TGTGCCATCAGGCTAGCGGGGGGCGCTTTGAACACCGGGGAGCTGTTTTTT | CAIRLAGGALNTGELFF
NA | TRBJ1-5 | TRBD1 | TRBV7-8 | TGTGCCAGCAGCTTAGTCGAGACAGGGGTTAATCAGCCCCAGCATTTT | CASSLVETGVNQPQHF
many | TRBJ1-3 | TRBD1 | TRBV12-3/TRBV12-4 | TGTGCCAGCAGGGAGACAGGGTCGGGAAACACCATATATTTT | CASRETGSGNTIYF
few | TRBJ2-3 | TRBD2 | TRBV11-1 | TGTGCCAGCAGCTTACTGAGGACTAGCGGGAGTCTGAACACAGATACGCAGTATTTT | CASSLLRTSGSLNTDTQYF
few | TRBJ2-3 | TRBD2 | TRBV7-2 | TGTGCCAGCAGCTTAGCCGGGACTAGCGGGGGCCGCCGGACGCAGTATTTT | CASSLAGTSGGRRTQYF
few | TRBJ1-4 | NA | TRBV11-2 | TGTGCCAGCAGCTTAGGAGGACAGCTCGGGGAAAAACTGTTTTTT | CASSLGGQLGEKLFF
few | TRBJ2-5 | TRBD1 | TRBV4-2 | TGTGCCAGCAGCCAAGGGTTCCAGGGGGCGGAGACCCAGTACTTC | CASSQGFQGAETQYF
NA | TRBJ2-2 | TRBD1 | TRBV20-1 | TGCAGTGCTAGTACAGGGGCGAACACCGGGGAGCTGTTTTTT | CSASTGANTGELFF
NA | TRBJ1-6 | TRBD1 | TRBV10-3 | TGTGCCATCAGTGGACAGGGTGACAATTCACCCCTCCACTTT | CAISGQGDNSPLHF
few | TRBJ2-1 | NA | TRBV4-1 | TGCGCCAGCAGCCAAGTAGGGGGGGGGGCCTACAATGAGCAGTTCTTC | CASSQVGGGAYNEQFF
NA | TRBJ1-1 | NA | TRBV5-6 | TGTGCCAGCAGCTTGGTTGGTTTCATGAACACTGAAGCTTTCTTT | CASSLVGFMNTEAFF
NA | TRBJ2-5 | TRBD2 | TRBV7-9 | TGTGCCAGCAGGGAGGGACTAGCCGACCAAGAGACCCAGTACTTC | CASREGLADQETQYF
NA | TRBJ2-2 | TRBD2 | TRBV20-1 | TGCAGTGCTAGAGAAGCTAGCGGGGGGGCCCTAAACACCGGGGAGCTGTTTTTT | CSAREASGGALNTGELFF
NA | TRBJ1-2 | NA | TRBV7-9 | TGTGCCAGCAGCTTCCCAGGGGCCTATGGCTACACCTTC | CASSFPGAYGYTF
few | TRBJ2-1 | TRBD2 | TRBV7-9 | TGTGCCAGCAGTATAGCGGGGAGCTACAATGAGCAGTTCTTC | CASSIAGSYNEQFF